The rows below give T cell receptor beta chains drawn from one sample of a study of post-analysis software for immune sequencing data. MiXCR, applied by TCRdb to the PCR reads, yields one record per CDR3 protein. The data show about 460,000 distinct CDR3 sequences, with roughly 45% seen just once and around 10% held by the top ten. Sequencing input: blood. Source of these receptors: a girl under 18 with multiple sclerosis. CDR3s include the opening cysteine and the closing phenylalanine or tryptophan. The D gene is left open where the match is weak. Size values are once, few and many counts, or a class for expanded clones, and some rows have none.

j_gene	v_gene	abundance	d_gene	CDR3nt	CDR3aa
TRBJ2-2	TRBV7-8	NA	NA	TGTGCCAGCAGCTTAGTTAGGGGTGCCGGGGAGCTGTTTTTT	CASSLVRGAGELFF
TRBJ2-7	TRBV7-9	NA	TRBD2	TGTGCCAGCAGCTTTAGCGGGGGAACGGGGGAGCAGTACTTC	CASSFSGGTGEQYF
TRBJ2-1	TRBV15	NA	TRBD2	TGTGCCACCAGCAGAGGGACTAGCGGGAGTCGTAATGAGCAGTTCTTC	CATSRGTSGSRNEQFF
TRBJ2-7	TRBV4-2	once	NA	TGTGCCAGCAACCAAGTACAAAGGGCAACAGTCGAGCAGTACTTC	CASNQVQRATVEQYF
TRBJ2-6	TRBV4-2	few	NA	TGTGCCAGCAGCCAAGAATTTTCGGAGCACGCTCTCTCTGGGGCCAACGTCCTGACTTTC	CASSQEFSEHALSGANVLTF
TRBJ2-5	TRBV30	NA	NA	TGTGCCTGGAACACAGGGGGGGAGCAAGAGACCCAGTACTTC	CAWNTGGEQETQYF
TRBJ2-7	TRBV12-3/TRBV12-4	NA	NA	TGTGCCAGCACCCTCGGGGGCTACGAGCAGTACTTC	CASTLGGYEQYF
TRBJ1-2	TRBV7-2	once	NA	TGTGCCAGCTGGGGTCTCAGCCCCAAATCCTATGGCTACACCTTC	CASWGLSPKSYGYTF
TRBJ1-2	TRBV27	NA	NA	TGTGCCAGCAGGGACGGGGGGAGCTCTCATGGCTACACCTTC	CASRDGGSSHGYTF
TRBJ2-3	TRBV20-1	NA	TRBD2	TGCAGTGCTAGAGAAGCTAGCGGGAGTTTGACAGATACGCAGTATTTT	CSAREASGSLTDTQYF
TRBJ2-7	TRBV5-1	NA	NA	TGCGCCAGCGATTTGGACAGCTCCTACGAGCAGTACTTC	CASDLDSSYEQYF
TRBJ2-1	TRBV20-1	NA	NA	TGCAGTGCTAGAGGGGGCAGGGGAAGCTCCTACAATGAGCAGTTCTTC	CSARGGRGSSYNEQFF
TRBJ1-1	TRBV3-1	NA	NA	TGTGCCAGCAGCCTAGTGGGAGGGGTGAACACTGAAGCTTTCTTT	CASSLVGGVNTEAFF
TRBJ2-7	TRBV27	NA	NA	TGTGCCAGCAGTAAAATCAGGGACGAGCAGTACTTC	CASSKIRDEQYF
TRBJ2-7	TRBV29-1	few	TRBD2	TGCAGCGTGGCGACTAGCGGGAGTTCGCGTGAGCAGTACTTC	CSVATSGSSREQYF
TRBJ2-7	TRBV5-1	NA	TRBD2	TGCGCCAGCAGCCAAAGCGGGAGGGCCCACAATGAGCAGTACTTC	CASSQSGRAHNEQYF